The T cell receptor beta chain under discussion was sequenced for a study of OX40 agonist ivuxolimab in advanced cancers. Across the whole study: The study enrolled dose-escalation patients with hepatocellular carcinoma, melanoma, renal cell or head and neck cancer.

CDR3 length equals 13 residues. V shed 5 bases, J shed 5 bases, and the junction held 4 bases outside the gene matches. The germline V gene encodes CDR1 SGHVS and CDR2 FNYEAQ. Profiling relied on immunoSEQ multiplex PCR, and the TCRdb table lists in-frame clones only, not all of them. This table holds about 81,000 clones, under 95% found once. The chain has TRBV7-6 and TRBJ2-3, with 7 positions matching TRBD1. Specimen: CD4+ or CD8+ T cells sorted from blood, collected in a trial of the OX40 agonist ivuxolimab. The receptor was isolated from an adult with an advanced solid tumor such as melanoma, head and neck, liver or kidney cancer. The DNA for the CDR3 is TGTGCCAGCAGCCGGTCAGGGGGAGATACGCAGTATTTT. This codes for CASSRSGGDTQYF.